This record covers a single T cell receptor (beta chain). Its cognate antigen is unknown. The sample has other DNA sequences that encode this CDR3 too. Treatment specified: 15 to 20 received Ad26.COV2.S at low or high dose, single or two shots; 5 received placebo; per-sample allocation not given. Samples analyzed were those drawn on day 63 after the first vaccine or placebo injection. The data stem from a study of Ad26.COV2.S vaccination and SARS-CoV-2 variants. The study's findings and limits: Comparable non-spike TCR breadth was observed in vaccine and placebo recipients.

Sequencing was performed with immunoSEQ multiplex PCR; in TCRdb, only in-frame clones are kept and a portion is missing. Here the sample spans over 450,000 clones, 70% to 90% being singletons. V lost 2 bases, J lost 1 base, and 9 bases lay in between. Germline loops: CDR1 SNHLY, CDR2 FYNNEI. CDR3 size: 15 residues. The chain has TRBV2 and TRBJ1-5, with a tentative D call TRBD1 (6 bases). This sequence was found in a person aged 18 to 65 who received the Ad26.COV2.S COVID-19 vaccine or a placebo. Sample: peripheral blood, taken in a trial of Ad26.COV2.S vaccine versus placebo. The CDR3 bases are TGTGCCAGCAGTGAACGGGGGGGCAGCAATCAGCCCCAGCATTTT. Amino acids: CASSERGGSNQPQHF.